Below, 12 T cell receptor beta chains from the same sample are listed, as sequenced in a study of CD8 T cells in Susac syndrome. Reverse transcription of about 0.5 to 1 ug RNA was carried out with random hexamers. TCRdb reprocessed the immunoSEQ multiplex PCR reads with MiXCR, giving one entry per CDR3 protein. Of about 76,000 distinct CDR3 sequences listed, 90% to 95% are singletons. The sample consisted of CD8+ T cells from PBMCs. The receptor source for this set is a human donor with Susac syndrome.

This clonotype was counted a few times. V usage is TRBV7-3 and J usage is TRBJ2-7; the match to TRBD2 covers 12 bases. The length of the CDR3 is 15 residues. CDR1 and CDR2 from the germline V gene are SGHTA and FQGTGA. V shed 2 bases and J 3 bases; nucleotides not matched to a gene: 2. The CDR3 loop is CASSLGLAGNYEQYF. In DNA form, the CDR3 reads TGTGCCAGCAGCTTAGGACTAGCGGGGAACTACGAGCAGTACTTC.

The rearrangement joins TRBV9 to TRBJ1-1; tentatively, D is TRBD1 (5 bases). Germline V gene data show CDR1 as SGDLS and CDR2 as YYNGEE. Between the trimmed V and J ends, which lost 3 bases and 3 bases, there was a span of 12 bases. The CDR3 contains 14 residues. CDR3 loop: CASSAAGGDTEAFF. The DNA of the CDR3 is TGTGCCAGCAGCGCCGCCGGGGGGGACACTGAAGCTTTCTTT.

The rearrangement uses TRBV12-3 or TRBV12-4 and TRBJ2-3, with TRBD1 as a possible D gene (6 bases). V was cut by 6 bases and J by 2 bases, with 15 bases left in between. The CDR3 is made up of 15 amino acids. The DNA of the CDR3 is TGTGCCAGCAGCGAAACAGGGCCAATCACAGATACGCAGTATTTT. Its translation: CASSETGPITDTQYF.

This clonotype was seen only once. The chain carries TRBV6-6 and TRBJ1-1; tentatively, D is TRBD1 (5 bases). The CDR3 length is 12 residues. CDR1 MNHNY and CDR2 SVGAGI come from the germline V gene (reference sequence). Trimming took off 5 bases at V and 5 bases at J, with 9 bases between the two ends. This CDR3 reads CASSNGGTEAFF. The CDR3 DNA reads as TGTGCCAGCAGTAACGGGGGGACTGAAGCTTTCTTT.

The rearrangement uses TRBV25-1 and TRBJ2-6; the match to TRBD1 covers 10 bases. Germline trimming cut 5 bases from V and 8 bases from J; bases unmatched to any gene: 12. The germline CDR1 and CDR2 sequences are MGHDK and SYGVNS. The CDR3 sequence is 17 residues long. The CDR3 sequence is CASSIGDRGILTNVLTF. CDR3 coding DNA: TGTGCCAGCAGTATTGGGGACAGGGGCATCTTGACCAACGTCCTGACTTTC.

The genes are TRBV5-6 and TRBJ1-1; TRBD1 aligns across 9 bases. Germline V gene sequence: CDR1 SGHDT, CDR2 YYEEEE. The CDR3 sequence is 12 residues long. The V segment lost 2 bases and the J segment 11 bases; nucleotides outside the gene matches: 4. The CDR3 loop is CASSLQGAMAFF. The CDR3 DNA reads as TGTGCCAGCAGCTTACAGGGGGCAATGGCTTTCTTT.

CDR3 coding DNA: TGTGCCACCAGTGATGGGGACTTCGAAGGGAACACCGGGGAGCTGTTTTTT. Its translation: CATSDGDFEGNTGELFF. The rearrangement uses TRBV24-1 and TRBJ2-2; maybe TRBD2 (6 bases). Trimming shortened V by 3 bases and J by 1 base, and 14 bases separated the two germline ends. The germline gives CDR1 KGHDR, CDR2 SFDVKD. This CDR3 spans 17 amino acids.

The chain couples TRBV20-1 to TRBJ1-5; D gene ambiguous. The CDR3 has 14 residues. Trimming cost V 5 bases and J 5 bases, with 16 bases left between them. Germline loops: CDR1 DFQATT, CDR2 SNEGSKA (reference sequence). The CDR3 nucleotides read TGCAGTGCTTCCCGTACGGACGCCCATCAGCCCCAGCATTTT. Protein product: CSASRTDAHQPQHF.

The J gene is TRBJ1-2, the V gene TRBV27, with no clear D. This CDR3 is built from 14 residues. V gave up 6 bases and J gave up 4 bases, with 15 bases separating them. The germline V gene encodes CDR1 MNHEY and CDR2 SMNVEV (reference sequence). CDR3 amino acids: CASSATPEIYGYTF. CDR3 in DNA: TGTGCCAGCAGCGCTACCCCGGAGATCTATGGCTACACCTTC.

V gene TRBV3-1 combines with J gene TRBJ1-5; D remains ambiguous. V lost 2 bases and J lost 3, with 11 bases in between. The CDR3 sequence is 15 residues long. Germline CDR1 reads LGHDT; CDR2 reads YNNKEL (reference sequence). CDR3 residues: CASSQSTDHNQPQHF. As DNA, the CDR3 is TGTGCCAGCAGCCAATCCACAGACCACAATCAGCCCCAGCATTTT.

This clonotype was recorded only once. The V call is TRBV19, the J call TRBJ1-3; unclear D gene. V dropped 3 bases and J dropped 0 bases, with 3 bases sitting between them. Per germline, CDR1 LNHDA and CDR2 SQIVND (reference sequence). The length of the CDR3 is 13 residues. The CDR3 spells CASSIASGNTIYF. In DNA, the CDR3 is TGTGCCAGTAGTATCGCCTCTGGAAACACCATATATTTT.

The chain employs TRBV4-2 and TRBJ2-2, with TRBD2 as a possible D gene (7 bases). CDR3 size: 18 residues. Germline V gene lookup returns CDR1 LGHNA and CDR2 YNFKEQ. The ends were cut back, 1 base at V and 5 bases at J, with 20 bases in the middle. Here the CDR3 DNA reads TGTGCCAGCAGCCAAGGGGGGGGCGGGGGTACTAGAACCGGGGAGCTGTTTTTT. Protein: CASSQGGGGGTRTGELFF.